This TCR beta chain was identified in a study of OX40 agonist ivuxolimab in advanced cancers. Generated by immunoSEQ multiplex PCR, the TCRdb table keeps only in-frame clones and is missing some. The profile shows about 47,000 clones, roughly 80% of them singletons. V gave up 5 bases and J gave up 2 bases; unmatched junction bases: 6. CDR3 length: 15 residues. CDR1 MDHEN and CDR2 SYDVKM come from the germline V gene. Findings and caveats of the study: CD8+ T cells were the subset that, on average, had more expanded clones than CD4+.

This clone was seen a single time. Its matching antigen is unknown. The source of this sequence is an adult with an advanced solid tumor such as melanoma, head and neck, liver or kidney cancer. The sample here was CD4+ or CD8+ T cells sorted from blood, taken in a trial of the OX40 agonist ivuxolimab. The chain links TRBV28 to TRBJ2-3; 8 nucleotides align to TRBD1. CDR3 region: CASSTRQGPTDTQYF. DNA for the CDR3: TGTGCCAGCAGTACAAGACAGGGGCCCACAGATACGCAGTATTTT.